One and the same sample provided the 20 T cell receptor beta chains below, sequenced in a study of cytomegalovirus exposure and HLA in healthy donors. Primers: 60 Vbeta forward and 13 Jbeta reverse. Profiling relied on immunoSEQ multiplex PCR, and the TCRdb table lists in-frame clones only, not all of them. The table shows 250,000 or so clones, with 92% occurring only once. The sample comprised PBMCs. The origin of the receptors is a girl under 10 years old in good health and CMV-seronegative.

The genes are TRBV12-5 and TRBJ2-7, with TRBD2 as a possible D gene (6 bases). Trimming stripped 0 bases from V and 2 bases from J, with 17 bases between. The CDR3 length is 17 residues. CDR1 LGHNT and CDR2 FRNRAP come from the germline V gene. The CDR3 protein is CASGLVTWAGTAYEQYF. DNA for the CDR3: TGTGCTAGTGGTTTGGTAACATGGGCAGGGACTGCCTACGAGCAGTACTTC.

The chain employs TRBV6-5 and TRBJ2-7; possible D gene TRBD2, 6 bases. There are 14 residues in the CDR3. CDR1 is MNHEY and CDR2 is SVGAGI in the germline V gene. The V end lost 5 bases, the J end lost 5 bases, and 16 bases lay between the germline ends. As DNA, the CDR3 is TGTGCCAGCAGTCAAGGGTCGGGGGTCCACGAGCAGTACTTC. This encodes CASSQGSGVHEQYF.

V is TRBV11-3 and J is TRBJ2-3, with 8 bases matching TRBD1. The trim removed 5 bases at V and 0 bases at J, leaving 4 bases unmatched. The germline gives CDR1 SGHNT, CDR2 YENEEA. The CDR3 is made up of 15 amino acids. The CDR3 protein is CASSPGQGSTDTQYF. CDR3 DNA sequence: TGTGCCAGCAGCCCCGGACAGGGAAGCACAGATACGCAGTATTTT.

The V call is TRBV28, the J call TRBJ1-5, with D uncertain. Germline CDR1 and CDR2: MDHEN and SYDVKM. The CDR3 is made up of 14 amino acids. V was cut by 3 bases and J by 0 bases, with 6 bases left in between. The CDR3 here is CASSFFSSNQPQHF. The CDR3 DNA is TGTGCCAGCAGTTTCTTCAGTAGCAATCAGCCCCAGCATTTT.

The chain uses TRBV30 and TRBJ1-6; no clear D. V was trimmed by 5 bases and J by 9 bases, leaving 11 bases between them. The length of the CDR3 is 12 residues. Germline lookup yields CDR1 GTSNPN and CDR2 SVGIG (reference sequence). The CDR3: CAWGEFGSPLHF. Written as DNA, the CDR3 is TGTGCCTGGGGTGAATTCGGTTCACCCCTCCACTTT.

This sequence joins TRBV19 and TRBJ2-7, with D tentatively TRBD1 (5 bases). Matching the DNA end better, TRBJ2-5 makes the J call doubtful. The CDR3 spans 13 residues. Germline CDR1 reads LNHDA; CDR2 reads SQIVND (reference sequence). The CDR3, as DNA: TGTGCCAGTAGTACCCCTCCAGGGAAGACCCAGTACTTC. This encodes CASSTPPGKTQYF.

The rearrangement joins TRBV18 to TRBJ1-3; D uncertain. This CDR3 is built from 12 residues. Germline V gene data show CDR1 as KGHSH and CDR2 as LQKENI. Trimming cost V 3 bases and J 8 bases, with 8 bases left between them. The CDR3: CASSPPGDTIYF. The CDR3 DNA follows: TGTGCCAGCTCACCCCCCGGGGACACCATATATTTT.

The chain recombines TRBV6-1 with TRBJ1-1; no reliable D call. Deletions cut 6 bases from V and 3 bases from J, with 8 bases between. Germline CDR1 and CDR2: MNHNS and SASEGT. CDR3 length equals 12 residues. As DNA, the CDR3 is TGTGCCAGCAGCCTACGGTACACTGAAGCTTTCTTT. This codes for CASSLRYTEAFF.

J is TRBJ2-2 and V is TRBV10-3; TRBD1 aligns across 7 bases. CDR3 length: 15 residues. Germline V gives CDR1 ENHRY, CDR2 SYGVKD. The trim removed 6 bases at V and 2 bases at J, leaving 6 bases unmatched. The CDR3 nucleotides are TGTGCCATCAGCAGACAGGGTAGAAACACCGGGGAGCTGTTTTTT. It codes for CAISRQGRNTGELFF.

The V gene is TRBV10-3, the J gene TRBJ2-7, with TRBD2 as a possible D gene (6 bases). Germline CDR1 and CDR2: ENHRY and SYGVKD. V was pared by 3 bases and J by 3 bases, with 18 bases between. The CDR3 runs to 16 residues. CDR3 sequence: CAISDRGIGGDYEQYF. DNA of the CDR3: TGTGCCATCAGTGATCGCGGGATCGGCGGAGACTACGAGCAGTACTTC.

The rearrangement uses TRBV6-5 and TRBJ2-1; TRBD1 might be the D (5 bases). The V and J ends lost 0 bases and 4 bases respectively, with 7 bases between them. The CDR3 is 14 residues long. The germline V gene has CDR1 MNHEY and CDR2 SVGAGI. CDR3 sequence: CASSYSRQYNEQFF. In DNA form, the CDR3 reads TGTGCCAGCAGTTACTCGAGACAGTACAATGAGCAGTTCTTC.

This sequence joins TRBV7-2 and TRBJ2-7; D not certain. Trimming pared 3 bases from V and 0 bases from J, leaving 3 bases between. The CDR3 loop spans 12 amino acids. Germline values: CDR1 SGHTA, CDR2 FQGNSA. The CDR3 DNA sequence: TGTGCCAGCAGCTTTAGCTCCTACGAGCAGTACTTC. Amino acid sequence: CASSFSSYEQYF.

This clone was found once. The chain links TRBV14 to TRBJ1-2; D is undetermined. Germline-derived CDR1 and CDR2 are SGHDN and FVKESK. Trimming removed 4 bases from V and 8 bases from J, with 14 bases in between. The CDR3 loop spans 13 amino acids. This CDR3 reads CASSLSRVSGYTF. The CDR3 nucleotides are TGTGCCAGCAGCCTAAGTCGAGTCTCCGGCTACACCTTC.

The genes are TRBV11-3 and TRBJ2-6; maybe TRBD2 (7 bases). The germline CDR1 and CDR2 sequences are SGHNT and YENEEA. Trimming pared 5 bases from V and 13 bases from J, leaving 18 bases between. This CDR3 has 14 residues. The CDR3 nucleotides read TGTGCCAGCAGCCCGGACAGCTGGGGGGGAGTCCTGACTTTC. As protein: CASSPDSWGGVLTF.

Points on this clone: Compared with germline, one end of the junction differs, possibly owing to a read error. CDR3 residues: CPPGATDGYTF. The CDR3 DNA reads TGCCCTCCAGGGGCTACCGATGGCTACACCTTC. The chain joins TRBV9 to TRBJ1-2, with D maybe TRBD1 (6 bases). Germline V lookup: CDR1 SGDLS, CDR2 YYNGEE. This CDR3 comprises 11 residues.

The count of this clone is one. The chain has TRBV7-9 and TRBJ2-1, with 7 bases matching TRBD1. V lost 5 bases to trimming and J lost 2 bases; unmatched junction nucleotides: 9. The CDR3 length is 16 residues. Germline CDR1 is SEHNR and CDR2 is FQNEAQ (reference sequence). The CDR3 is CASSRRSGQAYNEQFF. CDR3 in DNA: TGTGCCAGCAGCCGGAGATCCGGACAGGCCTACAATGAGCAGTTCTTC.

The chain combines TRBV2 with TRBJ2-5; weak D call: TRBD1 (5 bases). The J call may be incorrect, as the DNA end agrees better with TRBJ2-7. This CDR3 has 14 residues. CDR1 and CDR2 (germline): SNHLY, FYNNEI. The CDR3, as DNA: TGTGCCAGCAGGACAGAGCCAGTGAAGGGCGAGCAGTACTTC. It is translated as CASRTEPVKGEQYF.

CDR3 nucleotide sequence: TGTGCCAGTAGTATAGACAGGGGTAACAATCAGCCCCAGCATTTT. Protein sequence: CASSIDRGNNQPQHF. The J gene is TRBJ1-5, the V gene TRBV19; D is possibly TRBD1 (6 bases). Trimming removed 0 bases from V and 3 bases from J, with 9 bases in between. The CDR3 loop spans 15 amino acids. Looked up from germline, CDR1 is LNHDA and CDR2 is SQIVND (reference sequence).

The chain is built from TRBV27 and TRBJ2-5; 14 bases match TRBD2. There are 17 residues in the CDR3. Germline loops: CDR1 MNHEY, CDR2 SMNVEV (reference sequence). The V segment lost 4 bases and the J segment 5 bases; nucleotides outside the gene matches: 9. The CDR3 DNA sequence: TGTGCCAGCAGTTGGGGGACTAGCGGGGGTACTTGGGAGACCCAGTACTTC. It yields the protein CASSWGTSGGTWETQYF.

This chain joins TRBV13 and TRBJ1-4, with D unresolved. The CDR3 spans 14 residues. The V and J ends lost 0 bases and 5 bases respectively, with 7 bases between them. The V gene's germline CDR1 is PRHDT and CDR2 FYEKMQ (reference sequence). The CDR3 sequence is CASSLGGGNEKLFF. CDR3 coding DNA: TGTGCCAGCAGCTTAGGAGGCGGAAATGAAAAACTGTTTTTT.